The 4 T cell receptor beta chains listed next were all sequenced from one sample in a study of blood T cell repertoires in COVID-19. Produced via immunoSEQ multiplex PCR; TCRdb's table is partial and in-frame only. The sample carries around 89,000 clones, roughly 78% recorded once. Source material: peripheral blood. The receptor source for this set is a woman aged 80 or older with acute or convalescent COVID-19.

This clone has more than one count but fewer than ten. The chain recombines TRBV2 with TRBJ1-4, with a weak D call TRBD1 (6 bases). The germline V gene has CDR1 SNHLY and CDR2 FYNNEI. Deletions cut 0 bases from V and 5 bases from J, with 13 bases between. This CDR3 is built from 16 residues. The CDR3 DNA sequence: TGTGCCAGCAGTGAAGCTTGGCAGGGGCTAAATGAAAAACTGTTTTTT. Its translation is CASSEAWQGLNEKLFF.

Only a few counts were recorded for this clone. The rearrangement uses TRBV28 and TRBJ1-5; D remains unclear. V lost 7 bases, J lost 4 bases, and 11 bases lay in between. The CDR3 runs 13 residues. Germline lookup yields CDR1 MDHEN and CDR2 SYDVKM. The CDR3 DNA reads as TGTGCCAGCATGCCACTGATGAATCAGCCCCAGCATTTT. Translation: CASMPLMNQPQHF.

V is TRBV5-6 and J is TRBJ2-2; 10 bases are shared with TRBD1. The junction had 0 bases not matched to a gene; V was cut back by 3 bases and J by 1 base. In germline, CDR1 is SGHDT, CDR2 YYEEEE. The CDR3 sequence is 15 residues long. Here the CDR3 DNA reads TGTGCCAGCAGCTGGGACAGGGGGAACACCGGGGAGCTGTTTTTT. Amino acids: CASSWDRGNTGELFF.

The CDR3 coding sequence is TGTGCCAGCAGTGAGAGTGGCGAGGGCCCGGATGGCTACACCTTC. Protein sequence: CASSESGEGPDGYTF. The chain carries TRBV6-1 and TRBJ1-2; D is unclear. The germline V and J ends were trimmed by 3 bases and 6 bases, with 17 bases remaining between them. The germline CDR1 and CDR2 sequences are MNHNS and SASEGT. CDR3 length: 15 amino acids.